This section outlines one T cell receptor (beta chain) sequence together with its context. TCRdb's table, derived via immunoSEQ multiplex PCR, lists solely in-frame clones and lacks some. Seen here are a few hundred thousand clones, 85% to 90% observed once, and the top ten hold around 10%. The record originates from a study of blood T cell repertoires in COVID-19. The Seattle patients joined while their infection was active and were tracked longitudinally afterward. This sequence originates from a woman in her 30s with COVID-19, enrolled during active disease. The sequenced material came from peripheral blood.

CDR3 residues: CASSLAPDFPNEQFF. The CDR3 DNA reads TGTGCCAGCAGCTTAGCCCCGGACTTTCCAAATGAGCAGTTCTTC. The chain links TRBV11-2 to TRBJ2-1, with D perhaps TRBD2 (5 bases). Looked up from germline, CDR1 is SGHAT and CDR2 is FQNNGV. The CDR3 consists of 15 residues. The V end lost 1 base, the J end lost 7 bases, and 14 bases lay between the germline ends.